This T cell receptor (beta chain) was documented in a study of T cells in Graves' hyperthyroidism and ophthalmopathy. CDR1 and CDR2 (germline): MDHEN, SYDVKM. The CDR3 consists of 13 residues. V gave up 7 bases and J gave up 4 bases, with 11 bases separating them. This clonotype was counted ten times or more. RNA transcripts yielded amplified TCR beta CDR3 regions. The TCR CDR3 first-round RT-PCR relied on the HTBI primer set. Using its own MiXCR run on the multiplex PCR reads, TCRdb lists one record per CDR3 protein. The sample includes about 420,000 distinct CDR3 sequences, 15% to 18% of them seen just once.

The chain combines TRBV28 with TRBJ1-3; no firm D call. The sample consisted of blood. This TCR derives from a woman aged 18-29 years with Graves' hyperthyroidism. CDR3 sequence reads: CASTTTMGNTIYF. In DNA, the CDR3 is TGTGCCAGCACAACCACGATGGGAAACACCATATATTTT.